The T cell receptor (beta chain) described here comes from a study of cytomegalovirus exposure and HLA in healthy donors. Germline CDR1 reads SGHNT; CDR2 reads YYREEE (reference sequence). This CDR3 region has 13 residues. V was clipped by 2 bases and J by 5 bases; unmatched bases: 2. PCR amplification relied on 60 Vbeta primers (plus 13 Jbeta primers). Only in-frame clones appear in the TCRdb table, and some are missing; sequencing was by immunoSEQ multiplex PCR. The top ten clones hold almost 7% of a sample with 150,000 to 200,000 clones, about 80% of them seen once. Sample: PBMCs. The clonotype comes from a man aged 25-45 years in good health and CMV-seropositive. The chain links TRBV5-4 to TRBJ2-3, with TRBD1 matching over 7 bases. In DNA, the CDR3 is TGTGCCAGCAGCTTTACAGGGGAAGATACGCAGTATTTT. It is translated as CASSFTGEDTQYF.